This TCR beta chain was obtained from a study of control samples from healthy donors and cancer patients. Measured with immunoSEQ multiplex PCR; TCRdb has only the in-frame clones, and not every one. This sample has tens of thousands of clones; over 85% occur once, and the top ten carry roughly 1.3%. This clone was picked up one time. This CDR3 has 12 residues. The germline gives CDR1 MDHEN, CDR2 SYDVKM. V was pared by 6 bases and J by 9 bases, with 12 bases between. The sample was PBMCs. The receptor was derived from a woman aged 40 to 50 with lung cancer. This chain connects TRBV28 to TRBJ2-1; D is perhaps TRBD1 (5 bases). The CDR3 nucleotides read TGTGCCAGCAGCATCAGGGTTGGTGAGCAGTTCTTC. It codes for CASSIRVGEQFF.